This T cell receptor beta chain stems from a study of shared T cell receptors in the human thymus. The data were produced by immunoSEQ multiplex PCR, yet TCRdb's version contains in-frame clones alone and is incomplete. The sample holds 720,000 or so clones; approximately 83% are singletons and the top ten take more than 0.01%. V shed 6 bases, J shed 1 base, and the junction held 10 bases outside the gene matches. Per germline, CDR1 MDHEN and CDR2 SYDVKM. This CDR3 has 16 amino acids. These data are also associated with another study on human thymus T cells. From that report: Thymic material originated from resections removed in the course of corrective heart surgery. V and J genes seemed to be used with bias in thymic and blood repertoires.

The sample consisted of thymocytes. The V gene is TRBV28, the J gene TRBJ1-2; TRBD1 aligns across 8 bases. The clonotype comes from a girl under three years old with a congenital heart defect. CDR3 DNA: TGTGCCAGCAGCAATTGGACAGGGTTCGATAACTATGGCTACACCTTC. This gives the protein CASSNWTGFDNYGYTF.